This TCR beta chain was profiled in a study of monozygotic twins with inflammatory bowel disease (dated by TCRdb to the late 2010s). Context from the whole study: A total of 28 monozygotic twin pairs were included in the full study, comprising nine German pairs (four IBD-concordant, five IBD-discordant) and 19 IBD-discordant Danish pairs. Disease-associated traits were sought mainly through comparisons between IBD patients and their genetically identical healthy co-twins within discordant pairs. Each individual had, on average, about 151 000 unique TCRalpha sequences and 181 000 unique TCRbeta sequences available for analysis.

To note about this clonotype: The antigen it binds to is not known.

From each donor, an approximately 2.3 ml peripheral blood sample was drawn into PAXgene tubes and stored at -80 degrees C. Without T cell sorting, total RNA was isolated from whole blood using the PAXgene blood miRNA kit on an automated QIAcube. Peripheral blood from monozygotic twin pairs, either concordant or discordant for inflammatory bowel disease, underwent deep TCRalpha and TCRbeta repertoire profiling that used unique molecular barcoding. Smoking habits were recorded for all twin pairs, and each individual was classified as a current, former or never smoker. Receptor amplification or capture employed 5' RACE. The input for every TCR library was around 3,800 ng of total RNA. For each sample, cDNA synthesis was carried out in eight separate reactions using SMARTScribe reverse transcriptase. During cDNA synthesis, template switching introduced unique molecular identifiers that contained a 6-nucleotide sample barcode. TCRalpha and TCRbeta cDNA was amplified by two nested PCRs of approximately 16 and 10 cycles, with bead purification after each PCR. Before amplification, cDNA was treated with uracil DNA-glycosylase and purified using the QIAquick PCR purification kit. The second PCR added Illumina TruSeq-compatible adapters along with sample-specific barcodes. TapeStation and Qubit were used to check library quality and concentration, and 5 ng of each library went into the pool. The pooled libraries were sequenced with 2 x 100 bp reads and custom sequencing primers on an Illumina HiSeq2500 single-index Rapid Run. Under the source paper's analysis protocol: MiGEC version 1.2.6 was used for UMI-based consensus assembly to correct PCR and sequencing errors. MiXCR version 2.1.1 was used for V(D)J alignment, clonotype assembly and CDR3 extraction. Gene usage, clonotype sharing and MAIT/NKT TCR abundance were normalised by analysing the top 1000, 10 000 and 20 000 clonotypes per sample. After downsampling to 27 000 UMIs, diversity was calculated as the inverse Simpson index using the vegan R package. Paired Mann-Whitney U tests on discordant twin pairs were used, with Benjamini-Hochberg multiple-testing correction. Reads reprocessed by TCRdb are summarized as one entry per CDR3 protein sequence, and DNA is absent. TCRdb, not the authors, supplied the V and J calls. The sample's records list approximately 140,000 distinct CDR3 sequences. The leading ten clones occupy around 2.5% of the sample.

Spanning cysteine to phenylalanine, the CDR3 consists of 15 amino acids. No DNA sequence is on record. CDR1 and CDR2, looked up from the germline V gene, are SGDLS and YYNGEE. Results the study describes overall, beyond this receptor: No single strong signal or clonotype linked to IBD turned up in the results, so the idea that one exists was not supported. No difference in repertoire similarity was observed between concordant and discordant twins, possibly owing to limited statistical power. TCRbeta repertoire diversity, by inverse Simpson index, was decreased in IBD patients compared with their healthy co-twins. Because patients received different immunosuppressive treatments, the repertoires may have picked up extra background noise and variability between individuals. Compared with healthy twins, IBD patients had fewer clonotypes in common with other individuals, a difference most pronounced in patients showing signs of disease activity. The analysis was unable to tell different T cell subtypes apart.

The TCR originated in a human donor with ulcerative colitis or Crohn's disease, or a healthy co-twin of an affected twin (not recorded which). The chain joins TRBV9 to TRBJ2-3; with no DNA, the TCRdb D assignment of TRBD2 cannot be verified. Sequencing used blood. The CDR3 is CASSAIAGGRNTQYF.